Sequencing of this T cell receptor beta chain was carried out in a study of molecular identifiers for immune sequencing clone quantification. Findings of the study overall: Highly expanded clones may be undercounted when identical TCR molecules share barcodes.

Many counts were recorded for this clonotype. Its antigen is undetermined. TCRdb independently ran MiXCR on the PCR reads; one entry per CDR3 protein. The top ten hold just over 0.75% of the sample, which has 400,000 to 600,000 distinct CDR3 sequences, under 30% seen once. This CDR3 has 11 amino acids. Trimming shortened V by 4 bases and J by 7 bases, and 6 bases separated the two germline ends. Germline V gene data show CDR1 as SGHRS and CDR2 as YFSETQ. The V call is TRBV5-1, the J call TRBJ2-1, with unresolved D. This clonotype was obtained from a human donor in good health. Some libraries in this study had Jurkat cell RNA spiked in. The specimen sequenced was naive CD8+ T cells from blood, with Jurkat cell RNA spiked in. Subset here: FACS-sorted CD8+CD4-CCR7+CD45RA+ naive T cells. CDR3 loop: CASSGSNEQFF. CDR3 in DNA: TGCGCCAGCAGCGGGTCGAATGAGCAGTTCTTC. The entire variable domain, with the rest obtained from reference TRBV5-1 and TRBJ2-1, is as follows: KAGVTQTPRYLIKTRGQQVTLSCSPISGHRSVSWYQQTPGQGLQFLFEYFSETQRNKGNFPGRFSGRQFSNSRSEMNVSTLELGDSALYLCASSGSNEQFFGPGTRLTVL.